This T cell receptor (beta chain) was captured in a study of T cells after yellow fever vaccination. As concerns this clonotype: Its target is not known. One junction end does not reproduce the germline sequence, and a read error may be involved.

The CDR3 runs to 13 residues. CDR1 is LGHNA and CDR2 is YNFKEQ in the germline V gene. Overall study findings and caveats: Only a minor proportion of clonotypes was detected across both CD4 and CD8 compartments. A weaker secondary response peaked on day 5, the primary on day 15.

Conversion of TCR transcripts into cDNA relied on 5'RACE template switching, which added a universal primer site and UMIs. TCRdb used MiXCR to reprocess the 5' RACE reads, holding one entry per CDR3 protein. The profile shows 500,000 to 650,000 distinct CDR3 sequences, around 17% of them singletons. The clonotype originates from a man between 18 and 35 years old who received the YFV17D yellow fever vaccine. V gene TRBV4-2 combines with J gene TRBJ2-7; D is possibly TRBD1 (6 bases). This specimen was PBMCs, taken less than 6 days after the first yellow fever vaccination. For the CDR3, the DNA is TGTGCCAGCAGCTTAGAGAGAGGATCAGGGGTTTCTTTC. Translating gives CASSLERGSGVSF.